The clone carrying this T cell receptor (beta chain) appeared once. This entry belongs to a study of chemoradiotherapy in HPV16-positive cancers. Assay: immunoSEQ multiplex PCR; the TCRdb copy retains only in-frame clones and omits some. The sample includes 35,000 to 45,000 clones, around 76% seen only once; the top ten take around 5.2%. CDR3 size: 12 residues. Per the germline V gene, CDR1 is SGHDT and CDR2 is YYEEEE. Between the trimmed V and J ends, which lost 0 bases and 10 bases, there was a span of 10 bases. The J gene is TRBJ1-1, the V gene TRBV5-6; D may be TRBD1 (5 bases). The TCR was taken from a human donor with HPV-associated anogenital cancer. The sequencing used blood, collected from a patient who underwent chemoradiotherapy. For the CDR3, the DNA is TGTGCCAGCAGCTTGGTCGGGGCCCGAGCTTTCTTT. It specifies CASSLVGARAFF.